This entry concerns a single TCR beta chain. No antigen is known for it. Other DNA sequences in this specimen translate into the identical CDR3. The repertoire was sequenced with immunoSEQ multiplex PCR; TCRdb's copy has only in-frame clones and lacks some. Of about 150,000 clones listed, approximately 91% are singletons. This CDR3 has 14 amino acids. Trimming took 6 bases from V and 3 from J, leaving 14 bases between them. Germline V CDR1 and CDR2: KGHSH, LQKENI. The sample comes from a study of T cell responses to AZD1222 COVID-19 vaccine. Study-level points and caveats: It was only after the peak T cell response that any repertoires were sampled.

This TCR was recovered from an adult who received the AZD1222 COVID-19 vaccine. The material sequenced was peripheral blood, taken 28 days after the second AZD1222 dose. This chain links TRBV18 with TRBJ1-1; weak D call: TRBD1 (6 bases). DNA of the CDR3: TGTGCCAGCTCTTTGGGACAACGTGACACTGAAGCTTTCTTT. Amino acid sequence: CASSLGQRDTEAFF.